Following are 31 T cell receptor beta chains from one sample sequenced in a study of T cells in Graves' hyperthyroidism and ophthalmopathy. TCR beta CDR3 regions were amplified from RNA transcripts. HTBI primers were the set used in a first-round RT-PCR of the TCR CDR3. TCRdb fed the multiplex PCR reads into MiXCR, producing one record per CDR3 protein. The data contain 450,000 to 700,000 distinct CDR3 sequences, more than 45% of them singletons. Material: peripheral blood or thyroid tissue (not recorded which). The receptors derive from an adult woman with Graves' disease, either hyperthyroidism or ophthalmopathy (not recorded which).

This sequence joins TRBV6-5 and TRBJ1-2; weak D call: TRBD1 (5 bases). Germline V gene sequence: CDR1 MNHEY, CDR2 SVGAGI. V was clipped by 2 bases and J by 10 bases, with 14 bases between them. This CDR3 is 13 amino acids long. CDR3 coding DNA: TGTGCCAGCAGTTACCCTACAGGCTATCCCTACACCTTC. Translating it yields CASSYPTGYPYTF.

This clonotype was counted at least ten times. V is TRBV9 and J is TRBJ2-7; 7 nucleotides align to TRBD1. Germline values: CDR1 SGDLS, CDR2 YYNGEE. With V trimmed by 0 bases and J by 0 bases, 3 bases remained unmatched. This CDR3 spans 15 amino acids. The CDR3 DNA sequence: TGTGCCAGCAGCGTAGGGCCAGGGGGCTCCTACGAGCAGTACTTC. As protein: CASSVGPGGSYEQYF.

The table lists this clonotype with many counts. This CDR3 reads CASSDLEPGNTIYF. DNA for the CDR3: TGTGCCAGCAGTGACTTAGAACCTGGAAACACCATATATTTT. J is TRBJ1-3 and V is TRBV2; D not resolved. This CDR3 has 14 residues. V lost 3 bases, J lost 2 bases, and 8 bases lay in between. Germline lookup yields CDR1 SNHLY and CDR2 FYNNEI.

The V gene is TRBV7-3, the J gene TRBJ2-5; a weak D match, TRBD1 (5 bases). CDR1 and CDR2 from the germline V gene are SGHTA and FQGTGA. V lost 0 bases and J lost 7, with 15 bases in between. The CDR3 is 15 amino acids. This chain's CDR3 is CASSLTSGGAGTQYF. The CDR3 nucleotides read TGTGCCAGCAGCTTAACGTCGGGTGGGGCCGGGACCCAGTACTTC.

In its sample, this clonotype was seen a few times. This CDR3 is CAWSVPEGGSGNTIYF. Here the CDR3 DNA reads TGTGCCTGGAGTGTGCCAGAGGGGGGCTCTGGAAACACCATATATTTT. V and J are TRBV30 and TRBJ1-3, with D perhaps matching TRBD1 (6 bases). CDR3 length: 16 amino acids. V lost 0 bases to trimming and J lost 0 bases, with 12 bases between them. Germline loops: CDR1 GTSNPN, CDR2 SVGIG (reference sequence).

The chain is built from TRBV7-3 and TRBJ2-1; 8 bases align to TRBD2. The CDR3 spans 13 residues. Trimming removed 4 bases from V and 9 bases from J; junction bases left unmatched: 5. CDR1 is SGHTA and CDR2 is FQGTGA in the germline V gene. CDR3: CASSSPAGGEQFF. The CDR3 coding sequence is TGTGCCAGCAGCTCCCCGGCGGGAGGTGAGCAGTTCTTC.

This clonotype showed up just once. The CDR3 bases are TGTGCCATCACGGACAGTAGCTACGAGCAGTACTTC. As protein: CAITDSSYEQYF. The V and J genes are TRBV10-3 and TRBJ2-7; a weak D match, TRBD1 (6 bases). V lost 7 bases and J lost 3, with 10 bases in between. This CDR3 is built from 12 residues. Germline values: CDR1 ENHRY, CDR2 SYGVKD.

In its sample, this clonotype was seen many times. The rearrangement joins TRBV19 to TRBJ2-7; no reliable D call. The CDR3 covers 13 residues. Per germline, CDR1 LNHDA and CDR2 SQIVND (reference sequence). Trimming pared 3 bases from V and 2 bases from J, leaving 8 bases between. The CDR3 DNA reads TGTGCCAGTAGTATCCGTGAAGCCTACGAGCAGTACTTC. It is translated as CASSIREAYEQYF.

Note on this clonotype: Germline is not matched at one junction end, which may reflect a read error. The chain couples TRBV25-1 to TRBJ2-6; D is ambiguous. This CDR3 is 15 amino acids long. Per germline, CDR1 MGHDK and CDR2 SYGVNS. CDR3 amino acids: CACSAQVSGANVLTF. In DNA form, the CDR3 reads TGTGCCTGCAGCGCGCAGGTCTCTGGGGCCAACGTCCTGACTTTC.

The DNA for the CDR3 is TGCAGTGCTAGGGAGACCTACCAAGAGACCCAGTACTTC. It encodes CSARETYQETQYF. This rearrangement joins TRBV20-1 to TRBJ2-5; D not resolved. The CDR3 covers 13 residues. The germline gives CDR1 DFQATT, CDR2 SNEGSKA (reference sequence). Trimming took off 3 bases at V and 0 bases at J, with 8 bases between the two ends.

In this sample, this clonotype turned up a few times. The V and J genes are TRBV7-1 and TRBJ1-1; no definite D call. TRBV7-1 is an open reading frame, and its role is uncertain. The V gene lost 5 bases and the J gene lost 4 bases, with 8 bases spanning the gap. This CDR3 is built from 12 residues. Here the CDR3 reads CASSVEVTEAFF. For the CDR3, the DNA is TGTGCCAGCAGCGTTGAGGTCACTGAAGCTTTCTTT.

In this sample, this clonotype turned up a few times. V gene TRBV29-1 combines with J gene TRBJ2-3; D may match TRBD1 or TRBD2 (5 bases each). This CDR3 spans 14 amino acids. V was pared by 5 bases and J by 3 bases, with 15 bases between. Germline-derived CDR1 and CDR2 are SQVTM and ANQGSEA. The CDR3 DNA sequence: TGCAGCGTTTTAGCCAGGGAGTTGACAGATACGCAGTATTTT. Translated, it gives CSVLARELTDTQYF.

This clonotype occurred many times. The rearrangement joins TRBV4-1 to TRBJ2-5; 14 bases are shared with TRBD2. Germline V gene data show CDR1 as MGHRA and CDR2 as YSYEKL. The J segment lost 0 bases and the V segment lost 6 bases, leaving 3 bases of the junction unmatched. There are 16 residues in the CDR3. The CDR3 DNA follows: TGCGCCAGCAGAAGGACTAGCGGGAGGTACCAAGAGACCCAGTACTTC. It codes for CASRRTSGRYQETQYF.

Worth noting for this clonotype: A much larger clone lies one base from this, so it may be a read error. The chain uses TRBV6-2 or TRBV6-3 and TRBJ1-5, with a tentative D call TRBD1 (5 bases). CDR1 and CDR2 from the germline V gene are MNHEY and SVGEGT. This CDR3 comprises 16 residues. The CDR3: CASSYSIAGKVQPHHF. In DNA form, the CDR3 reads TGTGCCAGCAGTTACTCGATCGCAGGGAAGGTCCAGCCCCATCATTTT.

This clonotype was seen a few times. The genes are TRBV24-1 and TRBJ1-5; perhaps TRBD1 as D (5 bases). Germline V CDR1 and CDR2: KGHDR, SFDVKD. The CDR3 has 14 residues. V was pared by 3 bases and J by 4 bases, with 9 bases between. Here the CDR3 reads CATSDKGRNQPQHF. The DNA of the CDR3 is TGTGCCACCAGTGATAAGGGGAGAAATCAGCCCCAGCATTTT.

This chain links TRBV28 with TRBJ1-1, with D perhaps TRBD1 (5 bases). Trimming shortened V by 10 bases and J by 5 bases, and 14 bases separated the two germline ends. The germline CDR1 and CDR2 sequences are MDHEN and SYDVKM. This CDR3 contains 12 residues. The CDR3 is CATGAGSTEAFF. As DNA, the CDR3 is TGTGCCACCGGGGCAGGGAGTACTGAAGCTTTCTTT.

The chain combines TRBV10-3 with TRBJ2-7; perhaps TRBD2 as D (5 bases). The CDR3 contains 12 residues. CDR1 is ENHRY and CDR2 is SYGVKD in the germline V gene. With 10 bases removed from V and 1 base from J, the gap between germline ends came to 11 bases. CDR3 sequence: CATGSRSYEQYF. CDR3 nucleotide sequence: TGTGCCACTGGGAGCAGGTCCTACGAGCAGTACTTC.

The gene calls are TRBV10-3 and TRBJ1-2, with 9 nucleotides matching TRBD1. The trim removed 0 bases at V and 4 bases at J, leaving 9 bases unmatched. The length of the CDR3 is 17 residues. Germline V gene sequence: CDR1 ENHRY, CDR2 SYGVKD. The CDR3 coding sequence is TGTGCCATCAGTGAGTCGGGGGGACAGGGTGTTTCCTATGGCTACACCTTC. It is translated as CAISESGGQGVSYGYTF.

This clonotype showed up many times. V and J are TRBV11-2 and TRBJ2-5; TRBD2 is a possible D gene (6 bases). Germline values: CDR1 SGHAT, CDR2 FQNNGV. V was cut by 0 bases and J by 4 bases, with 18 bases left in between. The CDR3 consists of 17 residues. CDR3 nucleotide sequence: TGTGCCAGCAGCTTAGATGGGACGGGGGACCCAGGAGAGACCCAGTACTTC. Translated, it gives CASSLDGTGDPGETQYF.

The V call is TRBV28, the J call TRBJ2-7, with D maybe TRBD1 (5 bases). The V gene lost 5 bases and the J gene lost 0 bases, with 20 bases spanning the gap. Germline V CDR1 and CDR2: MDHEN, SYDVKM. The CDR3 covers 17 residues. The CDR3 nucleotides read TGTGCCAGCAGTCAACGAAGGGGAAGCGCCGCCTCCTACGAGCAGTACTTC. Residues: CASSQRRGSAASYEQYF. The entire variable domain, with the rest obtained from reference TRBV28 and TRBJ2-7, is as follows: DVKVTQSSRYLVKRTGEKVFLECVQDMDHENMFWYRQDPGLGLRLIYFSYDVKMKEKGDIPEGYSVSREKKERFSLILESASTNQTSMYLCASSQRRGSAASYEQYFGPGTRLTVT.

This clonotype came up many times. The rearrangement uses TRBV19 and TRBJ1-3, with TRBD1 matching 7 bases. This CDR3 has 16 residues. Germline CDR1 and CDR2: LNHDA and SQIVND (reference sequence). The junction had 13 bases not matched to a gene; V was cut back by 6 bases and J by 5 bases. The DNA of the CDR3 is TGTGCCAGTAGCATCGGGACAGACCGCATTCGAAACACCATATATTTT. Residues: CASSIGTDRIRNTIYF.

The V call is TRBV20-1, the J call TRBJ1-2; possibly TRBD1 for D (6 bases). CDR1 and CDR2 from the germline V gene are DFQATT and SNEGSKA (reference sequence). V gave up 1 base and J gave up 4 bases, with 13 bases separating them. This CDR3 has 14 amino acids. For the CDR3, the DNA is TGCAGTGCTAGAGTTGACAGGCGCTTCTATGGCTACACCTTC. It is translated as CSARVDRRFYGYTF.

The chain recombines TRBV29-1 with TRBJ1-5; weak D call: TRBD1 (5 bases). The CDR3 is made up of 14 amino acids. The germline V gene encodes CDR1 SQVTM and CDR2 ANQGSEA. This chain's CDR3 is CRPLKGPTNQPQHF. CDR3 bases: TGCAGACCGCTGAAGGGACCGACCAATCAGCCCCAGCATTTT. The variable domain in full, with the rest retrieved from reference TRBV29-1 and TRBJ1-5, is SAVISQKPSRDICQRGTSLTIQCQVDSQVTMMFWYRQQPGQSLTLIATANQGSEATYESGFVIDKFPISRPNLTFSTLTVSNMSPEDSSIYLCRPLKGPTNQPQHFGDGTRLSIL.

This clonotype appeared once. The rearrangement joins TRBV15 to TRBJ2-7; TRBD2 matches 10 bases. Germline V gene lookup returns CDR1 LNHNV and CDR2 YYDKDF (reference sequence). This CDR3 is built from 15 residues. The trim removed 3 bases at V and 0 bases at J, leaving 2 bases unmatched. CDR3 DNA sequence: TGTGCCACCAGCAGTCCTAGCGGGAGCTCCTACGAGCAGTACTTC. Translation: CATSSPSGSSYEQYF.

This chain joins TRBV14 and TRBJ2-3; no clear D. Trimming removed 0 bases from V and 7 bases from J, with 5 bases in between. In germline, CDR1 is SGHDN, CDR2 FVKESK. The CDR3 length is 12 residues. The CDR3 reads CASSQDLNTQYF. Here the CDR3 DNA reads TGTGCCAGCAGCCAAGACTTGAATACGCAGTATTTT.

Concerning this clonotype: Sequence at one end of the junction differs from germline and may be a read error. This chain uses TRBV5-1 with TRBJ2-3, with TRBD2 as a possible D gene (5 bases). This CDR3 region has 15 residues. The germline gives CDR1 SGHRS, CDR2 YFSETQ. CDR3 sequence reads: CASSLRETATNTQYF. For the CDR3, the DNA is TGCGCCAGCAGCTTGAGGGAGACGGCCACAAATACGCAGTATTTT.

The chain links TRBV7-3 to TRBJ2-2; D is uncertain. The CDR3 extends over 15 amino acids. The V end was cut by 5 bases, the J end by 2 bases, with 12 bases between. Per germline, CDR1 SGHTA and CDR2 FQGTGA. This CDR3 reads CASSIAKDNTGELFF. DNA of the CDR3: TGTGCCAGCAGCATTGCCAAGGACAACACCGGGGAGCTGTTTTTT.

This chain uses TRBV5-1 with TRBJ2-7; tentatively, D is TRBD1 or TRBD2 (6 bases each). V was shortened by 4 bases and J by 5 bases, with 16 bases between the two germline ends. CDR1 and CDR2 from the germline V gene are SGHRS and YFSETQ. The CDR3 is 14 residues long. The CDR3 region has the DNA TGCGCCAGCAGCGACACGGGGGCGAACGACGAGCAGTACTTC. It specifies CASSDTGANDEQYF.

The table lists this clonotype with many counts. The gene calls are TRBV7-2 and TRBJ1-4, with a tentative D call TRBD1 (5 bases). The CDR3 extends over 16 amino acids. The germline V gene encodes CDR1 SGHTA and CDR2 FQGNSA. Trimming stripped 2 bases from V and 4 bases from J, with 14 bases between. The CDR3 nucleotides are TGTGCCAGCAGCTTACCCTACTCAGGGCTTAATGAAAAACTGTTTTTT. Amino acids: CASSLPYSGLNEKLFF.

The chain links TRBV10-3 to TRBJ2-7; the D gene is possibly TRBD2 (5 bases). There are 13 residues in the CDR3. V shed 0 bases and J shed 6 bases, with 9 bases lying between them. The V gene's germline CDR1 is ENHRY and CDR2 SYGVKD. CDR3 protein: CAISESRAVEQYF. As DNA, the CDR3 is TGTGCCATCAGTGAGTCGAGGGCAGTCGAGCAGTACTTC.

The table lists this clonotype with many counts. This rearrangement joins TRBV4-1 to TRBJ1-6; tentative D call: TRBD1 (5 bases). This CDR3 comprises 15 residues. V was pared by 0 bases and J by 5 bases, with 8 bases between. Germline loops: CDR1 MGHRA, CDR2 YSYEKL. CDR3 DNA sequence: TGCGCCAGCAGCCAAGATGACAGAGATAATTCACCCCTCCACTTT. This gives the protein CASSQDDRDNSPLHF.